The sequence of this T cell receptor beta chain was determined in a study of response to subunit inactivated influenza vaccine. Study results and caveats: There was a suggestion from the authors that each seasonal influenza vaccination recruits few new T cells.

TCRdb fed the RT-PCR reads into MiXCR, producing one record per CDR3 protein. The sample includes some 600,000 distinct CDR3 sequences, around 15% seen only once; the top ten take roughly 7.6%. CDR3 length: 16 amino acids. V shed 1 base and J 7 bases; nucleotides not matched to a gene: 3. The germline V gene encodes CDR1 LGHNA and CDR2 YNFKEQ. This clonotype was picked up many times. The antigen is not known. This chain connects TRBV4-2 to TRBJ2-1; 14 positions agree with TRBD2. Source: PBMCs from blood, taken less than 15 days before vaccination. The TCR comes from a man aged 45-65 years who received an inactivated influenza vaccine. The DNA for the CDR3 is TGTGCCAGCAGCCAAGGACTAGCGGGAGGGCCTAATGAGCAGTTCTTC. This encodes CASSQGLAGGPNEQFF.